A single sample is the source of the 10 T cell receptor beta chains below, sequenced in a study of low-dose radiotherapy and immunotherapy resistance in tumors. Alpha- and beta-chain coverage of first-strand cDNA came from TRAV- and TRBV-specific primers. Over 20 PCR cycles, TCRs were amplified from a constant-region primer and V-primer adapter. TCRdb used MiXCR to reprocess the reads, holding one entry per CDR3 protein. Counted here are fewer than 20,000 distinct CDR3 sequences, around two thirds occurring once; the ten biggest clones make up approximately 10%. The receptors shown here come from a human donor with advanced metastatic prostate, ovarian, gallbladder or colorectal cancer (not recorded which). This table probably holds off-target reads from a library built for another chain.

The chain couples TRBV3-1 to TRBJ2-1, with unresolved D. From germline, CDR1 is LGHDT and CDR2 YNNKEL (reference sequence). The CDR3 is 12 amino acids. Trimming shortened V by 0 bases and J by 4 bases, and 1 base separated the two germline ends. The CDR3: CASSQDYNEQFF. CDR3 nucleotide sequence: TGTGCCAGCAGCCAAGATTACAATGAGCAGTTCTTC.

This clonotype was counted only a few times. V and J are TRBV18 and TRBJ1-5; 11 nucleotides align to TRBD1. The CDR3 sequence is 18 residues long. CDR1 and CDR2 (germline): KGHSH, LQKENI. Trimming cost V 0 bases and J 3 bases; bases outside gene matches: 7. The chain's CDR3 is CASSPPEWTGGYNQPQHF. CDR3 coding DNA: TGTGCCAGCTCACCACCAGAATGGACAGGGGGCTACAATCAGCCCCAGCATTTT.

This chain connects TRBV5-1 to TRBJ2-7; 9 nucleotides match TRBD2. The CDR3 runs 16 residues. CDR1 is SGHRS, CDR2 YFSETQ, per germline. The V and J ends lost 0 bases and 3 bases, in that order; junction bases with no gene match: 7. Written as DNA, the CDR3 is TGCGCCAGCAGCTTGGGTTTAGCGGGAGATCACTACGAGCAGTACTTC. This encodes CASSLGLAGDHYEQYF.

The chain carries TRBV10-3 and TRBJ1-1, with D unresolved. The germline V gene has CDR1 ENHRY and CDR2 SYGVKD. The CDR3 is made up of 13 amino acids. Trimming cost V 0 bases and J 6 bases, with 8 bases left between them. The CDR3, as DNA: TGTGCCATCAGTGAGTCGAGAAATGCTGAAGCTTTCTTT. Its protein is CAISESRNAEAFF.

The chain links TRBV12-3 or TRBV12-4 to TRBJ2-3; maybe TRBD1 (6 bases). The CDR3 spans 14 residues. The V end was cut by 3 bases, the J end by 3 bases, with 10 bases between. The CDR3 DNA is TGTGCCAGCAGTTTCCCGGACAGAACAGATACGCAGTATTTT. This gives the protein CASSFPDRTDTQYF.

V usage is TRBV5-1 and J usage is TRBJ2-2; D perhaps matches TRBD1 (6 bases). With 2 bases removed from V and 4 bases from J, the gap between germline ends came to 9 bases. Germline values: CDR1 SGHRS, CDR2 YFSETQ. The CDR3 totals 14 residues. CDR3 nucleotides: TGCGCCAGCAGCTTTGGACAGACCACCGGGGAGCTGTTTTTT. Its translation is CASSFGQTTGELFF.

The genes are TRBV5-4 and TRBJ2-1, with 11 bases identical to TRBD2. Looked up from germline, CDR1 is SGHNT and CDR2 is YYREEE (reference sequence). The CDR3 consists of 16 residues. V lost 4 bases to trimming and J lost 7 bases; unmatched junction nucleotides: 10. Here the CDR3 reads CASSLPNSGGANEQFF. The CDR3 DNA follows: TGTGCCAGCAGCCTCCCGAATAGCGGGGGGGCTAATGAGCAGTTCTTC.

The gene calls are TRBV5-4 and TRBJ2-1; TRBD2 matches 7 bases. The germline CDR1 and CDR2 sequences are SGHNT and YYREEE (reference sequence). V shed 4 bases, J shed 5 bases, and the junction held 6 bases outside the gene matches. The CDR3 contains 14 residues. CDR3 amino acids: CASSRGLDDNEQFF. As DNA, the CDR3 is TGTGCCAGCAGCCGAGGACTAGACGACAATGAGCAGTTCTTC. The full variable domain, in which reference TRBV5-4 and TRBJ2-1 provide the parts outside the CDR3, is ETGVTQSPTHLIKTRGQQVTLRCSSQSGHNTVSWYQQALGQGPQFIFQYYREEENGRGNFPPRFSGLQFPNYSSELNVNALELDDSALYLCASSRGLDDNEQFFGPGTRLTVL.

The chain combines TRBV6-2 or TRBV6-3 with TRBJ2-7; no reliable D call. With 7 bases removed from V and 2 bases from J, the gap between germline ends came to 9 bases. This CDR3 region has 12 residues. Germline assignment: CDR1 MNHEY and CDR2 SVGEGT. The CDR3 sequence is CASNGLTYEQYF. CDR3 DNA: TGTGCCAGCAACGGCCTCACCTACGAGCAGTACTTC.

CDR3: CASSDDSFSYEQYF. The CDR3 DNA sequence: TGTGCCAGCAGTGACGACAGTTTCTCCTACGAGCAGTACTTC. The V gene is TRBV2, the J gene TRBJ2-7; possible D gene TRBD1, 5 bases. The CDR3 runs 14 residues. Trimming pared 3 bases from V and 0 bases from J, leaving 9 bases between. CDR1 and CDR2 from the germline V gene are SNHLY and FYNNEI.